This TCR beta chain emerged from a study of shared T cell receptors in the human thymus. This CDR3 comprises 13 residues. Trimming removed 6 bases from V and 6 bases from J, with 11 bases in between. In germline, CDR1 is SNHLY, CDR2 FYNNEI. Profiled with immunoSEQ multiplex PCR; TCRdb holds only in-frame clones, not every one. The sample lists hundreds of thousands of clones; 95% were seen once. Sequencing was performed on thymocytes. The V and J genes are TRBV2 and TRBJ2-2, with D perhaps TRBD2 (5 bases). This receptor was identified in a human donor. CDR3 protein: CASRGEGAGELFF. The CDR3 DNA reads as TGTGCCAGCAGGGGCGAGGGTGCCGGGGAGCTGTTTTTT.